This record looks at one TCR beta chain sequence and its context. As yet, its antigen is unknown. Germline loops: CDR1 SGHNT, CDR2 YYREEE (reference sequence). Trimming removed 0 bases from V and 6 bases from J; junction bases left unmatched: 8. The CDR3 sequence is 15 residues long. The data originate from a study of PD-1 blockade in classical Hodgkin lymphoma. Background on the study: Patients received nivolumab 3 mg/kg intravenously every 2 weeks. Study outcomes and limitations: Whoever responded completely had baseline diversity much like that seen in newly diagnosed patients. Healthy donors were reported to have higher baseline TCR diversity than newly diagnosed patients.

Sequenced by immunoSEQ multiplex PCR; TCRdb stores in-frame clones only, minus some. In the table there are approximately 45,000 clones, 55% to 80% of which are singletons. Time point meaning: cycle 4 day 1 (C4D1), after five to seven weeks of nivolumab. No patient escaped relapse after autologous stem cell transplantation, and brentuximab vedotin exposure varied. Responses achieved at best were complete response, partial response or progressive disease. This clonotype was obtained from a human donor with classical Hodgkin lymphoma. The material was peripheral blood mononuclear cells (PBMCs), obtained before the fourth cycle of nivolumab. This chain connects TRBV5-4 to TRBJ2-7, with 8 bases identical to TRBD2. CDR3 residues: CASSLEASGYSEQYF. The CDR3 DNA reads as TGTGCCAGCAGCTTGGAGGCTAGCGGGTACTCCGAGCAGTACTTC. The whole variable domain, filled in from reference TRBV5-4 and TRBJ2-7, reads ETGVTQSPTHLIKTRGQQVTLRCSSQSGHNTVSWYQQALGQGPQFIFQYYREEENGRGNFPPRFSGLQFPNYSSELNVNALELDDSALYLCASSLEASGYSEQYFGPGTRLTVT.